The present T cell receptor (beta chain) was sequenced within a study of T cell repertoires in cytomegalovirus infection. For the study at large: Carrying CMV and the relevant HLA type showed in public TCR beta signatures.

With 2 bases removed from V and 6 bases from J, the gap between germline ends came to 17 bases. The germline V gene has CDR1 MNHEY and CDR2 SVGEGT. The CDR3 length is 15 residues. This clonotype was picked up a small number of times. MiXCR, run by TCRdb on the reads, gives a single entry per CDR3 protein. The repertoire holds fewer than 550,000 distinct CDR3 sequences, with around 11% as singletons. The receptor comes from a human donor in good health (CMV status not recorded). Some clones in this sample may be carry-over from other donors' samples. Sequenced sample: PBMCs. The genes are TRBV6-2 or TRBV6-3 and TRBJ2-7; maybe TRBD1 (6 bases). CDR3 loop: CASSYRAHRVGEQYF. CDR3 nucleotide sequence: TGTGCCAGCAGTTACCGGGCACACAGGGTCGGCGAGCAGTACTTC.